These 8 T cell receptor beta chains originate from one sample sequenced in a study of T cell responses to AZD1222 COVID-19 vaccine (dated by TCRdb to the early 2020s). The sample's time point label, in plain terms: about 28 days (+/-7) after the second vaccine dose. The library was produced with the immunoSEQ multiplex PCR assay. As stored in TCRdb, this immuneACCESS dataset retains in-frame rearrangements with V and J assigned. A fraction of the clones does not appear; measured against another copy, unresolved V genes explain less than half of the discrepancy, and the remainder lacks a known reason. In this sample the table shows approximately 88,000 clones, approximately 90% of which occur a single time. The ten largest clones represent approximately 5% of the sample. Sequencing used peripheral blood, obtained 28 days after the second AZD1222 dose. These receptors were taken from an adult who received the AZD1222 COVID-19 vaccine.

The chain links TRBV11-2 to TRBJ1-4; 8 bases match TRBD1. V lost 1 base and J lost 0; bases outside the gene matches: 10. The CDR3 has 19 residues. Germline assignment: CDR1 SGHAT and CDR2 FQNNGV. DNA of the CDR3: TGTGCCAGCAGCTTAGGGACAGGGACTCATAGGGCAACTAATGAAAAACTGTTTTTT. It encodes CASSLGTGTHRATNEKLFF.

In its sample, this clone was seen once. This chain links TRBV9 with TRBJ2-1, with D tentatively TRBD2 (6 bases). Between the trimmed V and J ends, which lost 1 base and 7 bases, there was a span of 12 bases. CDR1 SGDLS and CDR2 YYNGEE come from the germline V gene. The CDR3 length is 14 residues. For the CDR3, the DNA is TGTGCCAGCAGCGTATGGGGGGAGAGGAATGAGCAGTTCTTC. Residues: CASSVWGERNEQFF. Full variable domain (remainder filled in from reference TRBV9 and TRBJ2-1): DSGVTQTPKHLITATGQRVTLRCSPRSGDLSVYWYQQSLDQGLQFLIQYYNGEERAKGNILERFSAQQFPDLHSELNLSSLELGDSALYFCASSVWGERNEQFFGPGTRLTVL.

Here the CDR3 reads CASSLTRTGSSEQYF. The DNA for the CDR3 is TGTGCCAGCAGCCTTACCCGGACAGGGAGCAGCGAGCAGTACTTC. The V gene is TRBV7-2, the J gene TRBJ2-7, with 8 bases matching TRBD1. Germline V gene sequence: CDR1 SGHTA, CDR2 FQGNSA. The CDR3 totals 15 residues. Losses at the gene ends were 5 bases for V and 6 bases for J; bases not matched to a gene: 12. The variable domain in full, completed from reference TRBV7-2 and TRBJ2-7, reads GAGVSQSPSNKVTEKGKDVELRCDPISGHTALYWYRQSLGQGLEFLIYFQGNSAPDKSGLPSDRFSAERTGGSVSTLTIQRTQQEDSAVYLCASSLTRTGSSEQYFGPGTRLTVT.

The chain joins TRBV21-1 to TRBJ2-5; the table gives TRBD1 as D, unverified against the DNA. TRBV21-1 is listed as a pseudogene. This CDR3 region has 19 residues. The CDR3 DNA follows: TGTGCCAGCAGCAAGACTTCTAAGGGGGCTGAGGGGTTGGAAGAGACCCAGTACTTC. It codes for CASSKTSKGAEGLEETQYF.

The J gene is TRBJ2-5, the V gene TRBV19; TRBD1 might be the D (5 bases). Germline V gene data show CDR1 as LNHDA and CDR2 as SQIVND (reference sequence). The CDR3 is made up of 15 amino acids. Trimming pared 1 base from V and 5 bases from J, leaving 14 bases between. The CDR3: CASSIGGQSVETQYF. CDR3 nucleotides: TGTGCCAGTAGTATAGGAGGACAATCGGTGGAGACCCAGTACTTC.

Comments on this clone: Germline and junction disagree at one end, which may indicate a read error. The rearrangement links TRBV7-7 to TRBJ1-1; 8 bases agree with TRBD1. The CDR3 loop spans 16 amino acids. The germline V gene has CDR1 SSHAT and CDR2 FNYEAQ (reference sequence). CDR3 region: CASSLPEELGDREAFF. The CDR3 nucleotides are TGTGCTAGCAGCTTACCTGAGGAATTGGGGGACAGGGAAGCTTTCTTT.

The chain recombines TRBV4-1 with TRBJ2-7; 9 bases are shared with TRBD1. This CDR3 is 16 amino acids long. V dropped 0 bases and J dropped 5; count of bases not matched to a gene: 8. Germline-derived CDR1 and CDR2 are MGHRA and YSYEKL. In nucleotides, the CDR3 is TGCGCCAGCAGCCAAGATAGGGGACAGGGCATCCACGAGCAGTACTTC. This gives the protein CASSQDRGQGIHEQYF.

The V gene is TRBV4-3, the J gene TRBJ1-6, with TRBD1 identical over 9 bases. V shed 1 base, J shed 10 bases, and the junction held 8 bases outside the gene matches. From germline, CDR1 is LGHNA and CDR2 YSLEER. This CDR3 has 16 residues. The CDR3 DNA sequence: TGCGCCAGCAGCCAAGGACAGGGGGAATTAGAATCACCCCTCCACTTT. This translates into CASSQGQGELESPLHF.